This T cell receptor (beta chain) was identified during a study of blood T cells in healthy people across ages. This clonotype was detected only a few times. What it binds is unknown. Alongside a J-beta primer mix, a sample-barcoded 5' primer served in a second PCR lasting roughly 6 to 11 cycles. One entry per CDR3 protein, called by TCRdb with MiXCR from the 5' RACE reads. The sample lists about 720,000 distinct CDR3 sequences, about 20% occurring once. V lost 7 bases to trimming and J lost 5 bases, with 8 bases between them. This CDR3 region has 11 residues. In germline, CDR1 is MNHNS, CDR2 SASEGT. The study's findings and limits: It was the long-lived donors that had more naive CD4+ cells and higher diversity than aged donors.

Sequencing was done on a sample of blood. The sequence was obtained from a man between 65 and 80 years old in good health. The chain recombines TRBV6-1 with TRBJ2-5, with unresolved D. CDR3 in amino acids: CASTRAETQYF. The CDR3 DNA sequence: TGTGCCAGCACCCGAGCGGAGACCCAGTACTTC.